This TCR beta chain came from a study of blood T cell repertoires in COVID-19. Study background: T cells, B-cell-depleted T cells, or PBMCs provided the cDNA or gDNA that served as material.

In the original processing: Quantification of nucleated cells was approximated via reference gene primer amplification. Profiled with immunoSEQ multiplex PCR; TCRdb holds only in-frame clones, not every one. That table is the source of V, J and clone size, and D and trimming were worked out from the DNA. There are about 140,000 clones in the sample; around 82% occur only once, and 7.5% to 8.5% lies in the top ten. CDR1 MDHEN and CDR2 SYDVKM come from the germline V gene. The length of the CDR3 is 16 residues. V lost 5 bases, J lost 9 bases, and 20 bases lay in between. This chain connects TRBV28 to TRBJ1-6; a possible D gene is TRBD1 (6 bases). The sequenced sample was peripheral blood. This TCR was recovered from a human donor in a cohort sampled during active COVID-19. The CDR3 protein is CASSALSDGGASPLHF. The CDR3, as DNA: TGTGCCAGCAGTGCCCTATCAGACGGGGGGGCTTCACCCCTCCACTTT.